This T cell receptor beta chain was captured by sequencing in a study of blood T cell repertoires in COVID-19. TCRdb's copy holds only in-frame clones and misses some; the assay was immunoSEQ multiplex PCR. The table has tens of thousands of clones, roughly 88% seen once. The germline gives CDR1 KGHDR, CDR2 SFDVKD. Trimming removed 3 bases from V and 0 bases from J; junction bases left unmatched: 3. The CDR3 is made up of 16 amino acids. The source of this sequence is a man aged 45 to 65 with active COVID-19. Sequencing input: peripheral blood. The chain combines TRBV24-1 with TRBJ2-2; the match to TRBD2 covers 7 bases. The DNA for the CDR3 is TGTGCCACCAGTGATGGGCTAGCGGCGAACACCGGGGAGCTGTTTTTT. Amino acids: CATSDGLAANTGELFF.